This TCR beta chain was obtained from a study of shared clonotypes between healthy human individuals. The CDR3 is 16 residues long. The V gene's germline CDR1 is LGHNA and CDR2 YNFKEQ. The ends lost 3 bases at V and 3 bases at J; junction bases unmatched: 2. Only in-frame clones appear in the TCRdb table, and some are missing; sequencing was by immunoSEQ multiplex PCR. The sample lists about 1 million clones, 78% seen once, with under 0.6% in the top ten. Sequencing was carried out using memory CD4+ T cells from PBMCs. Subset in this sample: CD45RA-negative fraction. The rearrangement links TRBV4-2 to TRBJ2-3, with 14 bases identical to TRBD2. This TCR was sampled from a man aged 18 to 29 in good health. Some clones in this sample may be carry-over from other donors' samples. Here the CDR3 reads CASSHGTSGSTDTQYF. The CDR3 nucleotides are TGTGCCAGCAGCCATGGGACTAGCGGGAGTACAGATACGCAGTATTTT.